This T cell receptor beta chain comes out of a study of patients and donors after allogeneic stem cell transplantation. Via MiXCR, TCRdb re-called the RT-PCR reads, giving one row per CDR3 protein. Of about a million distinct CDR3 sequences detected, roughly 17% appear once; the ten largest clones hold roughly 6%. The sequenced sample consisted of blood, either unsorted or a sorted T cell fraction (not recorded which). The sequence derives from a human donor who was either an allogeneic HSCT recipient or a stem cell or donor lymphocyte infusion donor (not recorded which). It is not recorded whose cells these are; they may come from a transplant donor.

The CDR3 region has the DNA TGTGCCATCAGTGAGACTCCCCCGGACAGGGTAAGAGGTGAAGCTTTCTTT. As protein: CAISETPPDRVRGEAFF. The gene calls are TRBV10-3 and TRBJ1-1; 8 bases match TRBD1. Germline V CDR1 and CDR2: ENHRY, SYGVKD. This CDR3 comprises 17 residues. V shed 2 bases, J shed 7 bases, and the junction held 15 bases outside the gene matches.